This T cell receptor (beta chain) was sequenced in a study of OX40 agonist ivuxolimab in advanced cancers. Study-wide context: Prior anti-PD-1, anti-PD-L1 or anti-CTLA-4 therapy did not bar entry, and 40% had some.

Repertoires were generated with immunoSEQ multiplex PCR, while TCRdb's copy carries only in-frame clones and drops some. The sample has under 65,000 clones, roughly 87% seen once. CDR3 length: 15 amino acids. Trimming removed 0 bases from V and 2 bases from J, with 8 bases in between. The germline V gene has CDR1 SNHLY and CDR2 FYNNEI. This clone is a singleton in its sample. Sequencing used CD4+ or CD8+ T cells sorted from blood, obtained in a trial of the OX40 agonist ivuxolimab. The source is an adult with an advanced solid tumor such as melanoma, head and neck, liver or kidney cancer. The chain combines TRBV2 with TRBJ2-1, with D possibly being TRBD2 (6 bases). In DNA form, the CDR3 reads TGTGCCAGCAGTGAAGCTAGCGGCGCCTACAATGAGCAGTTCTTC. As protein: CASSEASGAYNEQFF. Together with reference TRBV2 and TRBJ2-1, the CDR3 gives the full variable domain: EPEVTQTPSHQVTQMGQEVILRCVPISNHLYFYWYRQILGQKVEFLVSFYNNEISEKSEIFDDQFSVERPDGSNFTLKIRSTKLEDSAMYFCASSEASGAYNEQFFGPGTRLTVL.